The 22 T cell receptor beta chains given below trace back to one sample, sequenced in a study of CD8 T cells in ankylosing spondylitis. Each CDR3 protein gets one entry after TCRdb re-called the 5' RACE reads with MiXCR. The sample consists of fewer than 250,000 distinct CDR3 sequences, 8% to 11% of them appearing once. The source material was blood, either unsorted or a sorted T cell fraction (not recorded which). These receptor sequences come from a male donor with ankylosing spondylitis or in good health (not recorded which).

Ten or more counts support this clonotype. This chain links TRBV12-3 or TRBV12-4 with TRBJ2-1; D call uncertain. V was pared by 2 bases and J by 5 bases, with 13 bases between. The length of the CDR3 is 15 residues. This chain's CDR3 is CASSLNGPGDNEQFF. CDR3 in DNA: TGTGCCAGCAGTTTAAATGGGCCGGGCGACAATGAGCAGTTCTTC.

The table lists this clonotype with a few counts. The V gene is TRBV12-3 or TRBV12-4, the J gene TRBJ2-7; a weak D match, TRBD1 (8 bases). Trimming shortened V by 5 bases and J by 0 bases, and 14 bases separated the two germline ends. The CDR3 totals 15 residues. The CDR3: CASSETGGVSYEQYF. The DNA of the CDR3 is TGTGCCAGCAGTGAAACAGGGGGGGTCTCCTACGAGCAGTACTTC.

This clonotype was picked up many times. The rearrangement joins TRBV6-4 to TRBJ2-3, with TRBD2 identical over 14 bases. The CDR3 is 16 amino acids. Germline values: CDR1 MRHNA, CDR2 SNTAGT. Trimming removed 4 bases from V and 9 bases from J; junction bases left unmatched: 9. In DNA, the CDR3 is TGTGCCAGCAGTGCTGGGACTAGCGGGGGCTACGACACGCAGTATTTT. Encoded protein: CASSAGTSGGYDTQYF.

This clonotype was observed many times. This chain joins TRBV12-3 or TRBV12-4 and TRBJ2-7; the match to TRBD1 covers 7 bases. The CDR3 extends over 15 amino acids. J was trimmed by 4 bases and V by 4 bases; bases with no gene match: 10. The CDR3 nucleotides are TGTGCCAGCAGTTGGACAGGTCCCCGCGCTTACGAGCAGTACTTC. Its translation is CASSWTGPRAYEQYF.

This clonotype was seen only a few times. The rearrangement joins TRBV4-1 to TRBJ2-5, with 7 bases matching TRBD1. The trim removed 4 bases at V and 1 base at J, leaving 6 bases unmatched. The CDR3 length is 15 residues. Germline assignment: CDR1 MGHRA and CDR2 YSYEKL. The CDR3 is CASSLIGTVQETQYF. In nucleotides, the CDR3 is TGCGCCAGCAGCCTAATCGGGACAGTCCAAGAGACCCAGTACTTC.

The chain employs TRBV5-1 and TRBJ2-2, with D possibly TRBD1 on 6 matching bases. Per the germline V gene, CDR1 is SGHRS and CDR2 is YFSETQ. V dropped 4 bases and J dropped 5 bases, with 15 bases sitting between them. CDR3 length equals 15 residues. CDR3 sequence reads: CASSTGFLGTGELFF. CDR3 DNA: TGCGCCAGCAGCACAGGGTTTCTGGGGACCGGGGAGCTGTTTTTT.

This clonotype was recorded at least ten times. V and J are TRBV5-1 and TRBJ2-1; D tentatively fits TRBD1 or TRBD2 (5 bases each). This CDR3 is built from 15 residues. Per germline, CDR1 SGHRS and CDR2 YFSETQ. V was trimmed by 4 bases and J by 4 bases, leaving 15 bases between them. Here the CDR3 reads CASSLRDGRYNEQFF. CDR3 nucleotides: TGCGCCAGCAGCCTCCGGGACGGTAGATACAATGAGCAGTTCTTC.

This clonotype was counted many times. The chain recombines TRBV27 with TRBJ2-4, with D hard to call. CDR1 and CDR2 from the germline V gene are MNHEY and SMNVEV (reference sequence). V was cut by 4 bases and J by 0 bases, with 19 bases left in between. The CDR3 is made up of 18 amino acids. In DNA, the CDR3 is TGTGCCAGCAGTTCCCCCCCTAAGCTAGGTAAAGCCAAAAACATTCAGTACTTC. Its protein product is CASSSPPKLGKAKNIQYF.

The table lists this clonotype with many counts. The chain recombines TRBV5-1 with TRBJ2-1; 11 bases fit TRBD2. CDR1 and CDR2 (germline): SGHRS, YFSETQ. Unmatched junction bases numbered 13, after V lost 4 bases and J lost 7 bases. The CDR3 consists of 17 residues. Here the CDR3 DNA reads TGCGCCAGCAGCGTCACTAGCGGGGGAGTCCCCTCGAATGAGCAGTTCTTC. Translated: CASSVTSGGVPSNEQFF.

This clonotype was seen ten or more times. The chain combines TRBV20-1 with TRBJ1-1; D unclear. The ends were cut back, 4 bases at V and 8 bases at J, with 11 bases in the middle. CDR3 length equals 11 residues. Germline CDR1 is DFQATT and CDR2 is SNEGSKA (reference sequence). CDR3 nucleotide sequence: TGCAGTGCTAATAGGGCACTCGAAGCTTTCTTT. Translating gives CSANRALEAFF.

The chain joins TRBV12-3 or TRBV12-4 to TRBJ2-1; D is unclear. With 4 bases removed from V and 10 bases from J, the gap between germline ends came to 17 bases. The CDR3 loop spans 14 amino acids. CDR3 sequence (DNA): TGTGCCAGCAGTTGGAAGTCGGTAGCCCCCGAGCAGTTCTTC. Residues: CASSWKSVAPEQFF.

The table lists this clonotype with many counts. V gene TRBV6-1 combines with J gene TRBJ1-1; D is unclear. Germline V gene lookup returns CDR1 MNHNS and CDR2 SASEGT. The CDR3 is 14 amino acids. With 6 bases removed from V and 1 base from J, the gap between germline ends came to 12 bases. CDR3 in amino acids: CASRGLLGNTEAFF. As DNA, the CDR3 is TGTGCCAGCAGGGGATTATTGGGGAACACTGAAGCTTTCTTT.

The sample holds many counts of this clonotype. The chain employs TRBV12-3 or TRBV12-4 and TRBJ1-3; D gene unclear. With 5 bases removed from V and 0 bases from J, the gap between germline ends came to 8 bases. This CDR3 spans 14 amino acids. The CDR3 protein is CASSVKDSGNTIYF. DNA for the CDR3: TGTGCCAGCAGTGTTAAAGACTCTGGAAACACCATATATTTT.

In its sample, this clonotype was seen many times. The chain is built from TRBV3-1 and TRBJ1-2, with D uncertain. The CDR3 is 14 amino acids. Deletions cut 1 base from V and 2 bases from J, with 8 bases between. Germline V gene data show CDR1 as LGHDT and CDR2 as YNNKEL (reference sequence). The CDR3 bases are TGTGCCAGCAGCCAAGGGCCAGGCAACTATGGCTACACCTTC. It translates to CASSQGPGNYGYTF.

This clonotype appeared many times. The V call is TRBV28, the J call TRBJ1-1, with D uncertain. The V end was cut by 6 bases, the J end by 4 bases, with 15 bases between. This CDR3 comprises 14 residues. The germline V gene has CDR1 MDHEN and CDR2 SYDVKM. CDR3 nucleotide sequence: TGTGCCAGCAGATTACATCCGCTCGGCACTGAAGCTTTCTTT. It translates to CASRLHPLGTEAFF. The whole variable domain, filled in from reference TRBV28 and TRBJ1-1, reads DVKVTQSSRYLVKRTGEKVFLECVQDMDHENMFWYRQDPGLGLRLIYFSYDVKMKEKGDIPEGYSVSREKKERFSLILESASTNQTSMYLCASRLHPLGTEAFFGQGTRLTVV.

This clonotype was counted ten times or more. V is TRBV12-3 or TRBV12-4 and J is TRBJ2-3; TRBD2 is a possible D gene (5 bases). Trimming removed 6 bases from V and 4 bases from J, with 17 bases in between. The CDR3 loop spans 15 amino acids. The CDR3 region is CASSPGVSPADTQYF. CDR3 DNA sequence: TGTGCCAGCAGCCCCGGGGTTAGCCCCGCAGATACGCAGTATTTT.

This clonotype has only a few counts. The chain is built from TRBV12-3 or TRBV12-4 and TRBJ2-1; 8 bases align to TRBD2. This CDR3 contains 13 residues. V trimming: 5 bases; J trimming: 15 bases; junction bases outside the gene matches: 12. DNA of the CDR3: TGTGCCAGCAGTCCAAGCGGGAGTCAACGGAGGTTCTTC. Protein product: CASSPSGSQRRFF.

At least ten counts were recorded for this clonotype. The V and J genes are TRBV5-1 and TRBJ2-2; tentative D call: TRBD2 (5 bases). The CDR3 is 15 amino acids. Trimming took off 0 bases at V and 5 bases at J, with 11 bases between the two ends. Germline CDR1 SGHRS, CDR2 YFSETQ. CDR3 sequence (DNA): TGCGCCAGCAGCTTGGGGGCTCGACTAACCGGGGAGCTGTTTTTT. Its protein product is CASSLGARLTGELFF.

This clonotype was seen more than once but under ten times. This may come from a read error, since a much larger clone is one base off. The V gene is TRBV20-1, the J gene TRBJ2-3; 11 bases match TRBD2. The germline V gene has CDR1 DFQATT and CDR2 SNEGSKA (reference sequence). This CDR3 has 17 residues. The CDR3 region is CCARSVAGLADTDTQYF. Written as DNA, the CDR3 is TGCTGTGCTAGATCCGTAGCGGGACTAGCGGACACAGATACGCAGTATTTT.

The sample holds a few counts of this clonotype. The chain uses TRBV5-1 and TRBJ1-1; D unclear. CDR3 size: 15 residues. The germline V gene has CDR1 SGHRS and CDR2 YFSETQ. Trimming left V 5 bases short and J 0 bases short, with 14 bases between. CDR3 sequence (DNA): TGCGCCAGCAGACCCGACACGACCATGAACACTGAAGCTTTCTTT. Its protein product is CASRPDTTMNTEAFF.

This clonotype was detected many times. This rearrangement joins TRBV2 to TRBJ2-5; D uncertain. Germline V gene data show CDR1 as SNHLY and CDR2 as FYNNEI. The CDR3 contains 11 residues. Trimming took 11 bases from V and 2 from J, leaving 9 bases between them. The CDR3 nucleotides read TGTGCCGGCGCCACTCAAGAGACCCAGTACTTC. The encoded protein is CAGATQETQYF.

This clonotype was seen repeatedly, ten times or more. The V gene is TRBV2, the J gene TRBJ1-2; D gene uncertain. Germline V gene lookup returns CDR1 SNHLY and CDR2 FYNNEI. Trimming took 4 bases from V and 3 from J, leaving 12 bases between them. There are 14 residues in the CDR3. The CDR3 nucleotides read TGTGCCAGCAGTGGGTCCCGGCGGGACTATGGCTACACCTTC. Residues: CASSGSRRDYGYTF. The whole variable domain, filled in from reference TRBV2 and TRBJ1-2, reads EPEVTQTPSHQVTQMGQEVILRCVPISNHLYFYWYRQILGQKVEFLVSFYNNEISEKSEIFDDQFSVERPDGSNFTLKIRSTKLEDSAMYFCASSGSRRDYGYTFGSGTRLTVV.